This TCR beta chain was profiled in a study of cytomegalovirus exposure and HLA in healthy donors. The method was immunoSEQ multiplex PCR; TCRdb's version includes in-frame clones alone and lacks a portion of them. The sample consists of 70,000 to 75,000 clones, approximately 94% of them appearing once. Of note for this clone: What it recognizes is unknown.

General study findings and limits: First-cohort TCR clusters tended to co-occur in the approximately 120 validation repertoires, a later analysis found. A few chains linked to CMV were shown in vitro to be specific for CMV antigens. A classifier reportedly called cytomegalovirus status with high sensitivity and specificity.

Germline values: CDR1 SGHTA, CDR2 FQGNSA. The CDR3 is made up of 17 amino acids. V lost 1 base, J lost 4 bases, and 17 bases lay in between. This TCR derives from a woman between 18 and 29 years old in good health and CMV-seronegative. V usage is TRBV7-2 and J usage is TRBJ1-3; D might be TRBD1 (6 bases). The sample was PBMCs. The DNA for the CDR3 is TGTGCCAGCAGCTTAGATATCGGGGACACCCGCGGAAACACCATATATTTT. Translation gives CASSLDIGDTRGNTIYF. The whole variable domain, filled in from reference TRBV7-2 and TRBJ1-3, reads GAGVSQSPSNKVTEKGKDVELRCDPISGHTALYWYRQSLGQGLEFLIYFQGNSAPDKSGLPSDRFSAERTGGSVSTLTIQRTQQEDSAVYLCASSLDIGDTRGNTIYFGEGSWLTVV.